This T cell receptor beta chain was retrieved from a study of blood T cell repertoires in COVID-19. Whole-study context: Donors in the United States, Italy and Spain gave samples during acute or convalescent COVID-19.

In regard to this clone: The junction departs from germline at one end; a sequencing error may be responsible.

Recruits, aged roughly 18 to 90 years, lived in around 24 US areas. Cohort 3 recovered donors had two negative PCRs, clearance, or symptom resolution. Per the authors' pipeline: The authors estimated nucleated cell counts from reference gene primer amplification. Clones were read by immunoSEQ multiplex PCR, and TCRdb kept only the in-frame ones, dropping some. The V and J calls and clone size are taken from that table; D and trimming were inferred from the DNA. The table has 200,000 to 250,000 clones, 85% to 90% seen once. The sequence came from a woman between 25 and 40 years old who had recovered from COVID-19. The sequencing sample was made of PBMCs or T cells enriched from blood (not recorded which).

The CDR3 DNA reads as TGTGCTAGCAGCCCGGGACAGGGGGACTACGAGCAGTACTTC. Amino acids: CASSPGQGDYEQYF. V and J are TRBV7-7 and TRBJ2-7; the match to TRBD1 covers 11 bases. Germline lookup yields CDR1 SSHAT and CDR2 FNYEAQ (reference sequence). The CDR3 has 14 amino acids.